This TCR beta chain was sequenced for a study of identical twins. Study-level findings and limits: Twins' excess sharing was less marked for out-of-frame beta sequences.

CDR3 length equals 14 residues. Germline V CDR1 and CDR2: ENHRY, SYGVKD. The V end was cut by 2 bases, the J end by 2 bases, with 10 bases between. TCRdb used MiXCR to reprocess the 5' RACE reads, holding one entry per CDR3 protein. Of approximately 700,000 distinct CDR3 sequences in the sample, about 20% were seen once. About this clonotype itself: As yet, its antigen is unknown.

These same data were also listed under a study on T cells expressing NK-cell markers. That work contributes: Sorted T-cell subsets CD3+CD56+NKG2C+, CD3+CD56+NKG2C- and CD3+CD56-NKG2C+ were TCR beta-sequenced.

Source material: PBMCs. The origin of this receptor is a woman younger than 30 in good health. The V and J genes are TRBV10-3 and TRBJ2-7; D gene ambiguous. CDR3 nucleotides: TGTGCCATCAGTGAGGGCAGCACTACCTACGAGCAGTACTTC. It translates to CAISEGSTTYEQYF.